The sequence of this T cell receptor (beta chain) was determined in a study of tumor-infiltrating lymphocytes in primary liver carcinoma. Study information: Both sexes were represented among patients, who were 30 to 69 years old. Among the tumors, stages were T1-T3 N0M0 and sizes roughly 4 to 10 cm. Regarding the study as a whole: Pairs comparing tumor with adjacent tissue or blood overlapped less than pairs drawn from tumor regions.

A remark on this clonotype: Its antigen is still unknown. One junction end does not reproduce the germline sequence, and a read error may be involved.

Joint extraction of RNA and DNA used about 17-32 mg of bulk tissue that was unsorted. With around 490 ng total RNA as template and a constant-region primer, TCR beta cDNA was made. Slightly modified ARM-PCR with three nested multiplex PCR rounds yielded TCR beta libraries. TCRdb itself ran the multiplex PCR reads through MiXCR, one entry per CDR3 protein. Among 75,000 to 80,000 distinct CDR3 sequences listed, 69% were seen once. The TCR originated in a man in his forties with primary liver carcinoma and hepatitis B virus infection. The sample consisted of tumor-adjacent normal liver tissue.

DNA for the CDR3: TGTGCCAGCAACCCCCGGAACGGACCCTACGGGCAGTACTTC. The encoded protein is CASNPRNGPYGQYF. This chain joins TRBV5-1 and TRBJ2-7; D unresolved. The germline CDR1 and CDR2 sequences are SGHRS and YFSETQ. The CDR3 totals 14 residues.